This entry describes one T cell receptor delta chain. The sample belongs to a study of gamma-delta T cells after stem cell transplantation. TCRdb re-called the RT-PCR reads using CATT. The repertoire holds around 2,000 delta-chain clones, with about 31% as singletons. This CDR3 region has 17 residues. CDR1 GEAIGNYY and CDR2 EKD come from the germline V gene. The J segment lost 3 bases and the V segment lost 0 bases, leaving 10 bases of the junction unmatched. The TCR comes from a human donor. It is not recorded whose cells these are; they may come from a transplant donor. The chain couples TRDV2 to TRDJ1; 9 nucleotides match TRDD3. The specimen sequenced was gamma-delta T cells. The CDR3: CACDTVRGWGIADKLIF. Here the CDR3 DNA reads TGTGCCTGTGACACCGTAAGGGGTTGGGGGATAGCCGATAAACTCATCTTT.